Below, 11 T cell receptor beta chains from the same sample are listed, as sequenced in a study of blood T cell repertoires in COVID-19. Only in-frame clones appear in the TCRdb table, and some are missing; sequencing was by immunoSEQ multiplex PCR. The sample shows 310,000 or so clones, about 88% of them seen only once. Sequencing input: PBMCs or T cells enriched from blood (not recorded which). All receptors derive from a woman aged 40 to 50 who had recovered from COVID-19.

This clone was detected only once. The rearrangement uses TRBV7-9 and TRBJ2-7; weak D call: TRBD2 (5 bases). The CDR3 totals 14 residues. CDR1 SEHNR and CDR2 FQNEAQ come from the germline V gene (reference sequence). Trimming took 4 bases from V and 7 from J, leaving 17 bases between them. The CDR3, as DNA: TGTGCCAGCAGCTCATGGGAAACAGCGGCGGAGCAGTACTTC. Amino acids: CASSSWETAAEQYF.

This clone was found many times. The gene calls are TRBV12-3 or TRBV12-4 and TRBJ1-5; D gene uncertain. Deletions cut 3 bases from V and 4 bases from J, with 7 bases between. The CDR3 length is 13 residues. Here the CDR3 DNA reads TGTGCCAGCAGTTTCCCGGGGAATCAGCCCCAGCATTTT. It is translated as CASSFPGNQPQHF.

The chain carries TRBV12-5 and TRBJ2-2; D ambiguous. Trimming left V 3 bases short and J 7 bases short, with 6 bases between. Germline V gene sequence: CDR1 LGHNT, CDR2 FRNRAP. The CDR3 has 12 residues. In DNA, the CDR3 is TGTGCTAGTGGTTTCCCCCGCGGGGAGCTGTTTTTT. Protein: CASGFPRGELFF.

This sequence joins TRBV4-1 and TRBJ1-4, with TRBD1 matching over 8 bases. This CDR3 region has 16 residues. CDR1 MGHRA and CDR2 YSYEKL come from the germline V gene. The junction had 7 bases not matched to a gene; V was cut back by 1 base and J by 6 bases. CDR3 region: CASSQVGTGRDEKLFF. The CDR3 DNA sequence: TGCGCCAGCAGCCAAGTTGGGACAGGTCGGGATGAAAAACTGTTTTTT.

The V gene is TRBV3-1 (or the pseudogene TRBV3-2), the J gene TRBJ2-7, with D perhaps TRBD1 (5 bases). CDR1 LGHDT and CDR2 YNNKEL come from the germline V gene (reference sequence). Trimming cost V 0 bases and J 1 base, with 10 bases left between them. The length of the CDR3 is 15 residues. The CDR3 DNA reads as TGTGCCAGCAGCCAAGAGGCGACAGAGTCCTACGAGCAGTACTTC. Protein sequence: CASSQEATESYEQYF.

This chain uses TRBV19 with TRBJ1-4; 7 bases are a match to TRBD1. Unmatched junction bases numbered 6, after V lost 9 bases and J lost 2 bases. This CDR3 is built from 14 residues. Germline-derived CDR1 and CDR2 are LNHDA and SQIVND (reference sequence). In DNA, the CDR3 is TGTGCCAGAAGACAGGGAACCACTAATGAAAAACTGTTTTTT. The encoded protein is CARRQGTTNEKLFF.

The genes are TRBV5-1 and TRBJ1-1; 7 nucleotides line up with TRBD1. The length of the CDR3 is 15 residues. The germline CDR1 and CDR2 sequences are SGHRS and YFSETQ. The J segment lost 2 bases and the V segment lost 2 bases, leaving 6 bases of the junction unmatched. The CDR3 is CASSFEGAGNTEAFF. CDR3 bases: TGCGCCAGCAGCTTTGAGGGGGCAGGAAACACTGAAGCTTTCTTT.

This clone has a single count. This chain joins TRBV9 and TRBJ2-3; 12 bases agree with TRBD2. The ends lost 4 bases at V and 2 bases at J; junction bases unmatched: 11. The CDR3 runs to 18 residues. Germline V gene data show CDR1 as SGDLS and CDR2 as YYNGEE. CDR3 DNA: TGTGCCAGCAGCCCTCTGGCTAGCGGGAGGGGATTCACAGATACGCAGTATTTT. Protein product: CASSPLASGRGFTDTQYF.

V and J are TRBV27 and TRBJ2-7; 7 bases line up with TRBD2. V was pared by 5 bases and J by 0 bases, with 7 bases of the junction left unmatched. Germline CDR1 and CDR2: MNHEY and SMNVEV (reference sequence). CDR3 length equals 15 residues. The CDR3 DNA follows: TGTGCCAGCAGTATCTCTAGCGGACGCTCCTACGAGCAGTACTTC. Translation: CASSISSGRSYEQYF.

V and J are TRBV6-2 or TRBV6-3 and TRBJ2-5, with D maybe TRBD2 (7 bases). Trimming removed 5 bases at V and 1 base at J, with 23 bases between. CDR1 is MNHEY and CDR2 is SVGEGT in the germline V gene. This CDR3 comprises 18 residues. The CDR3 here is CASSERRGAYGVQETQYF. The DNA of the CDR3 is TGTGCCAGCAGTGAGCGACGGGGGGCCTATGGGGTCCAAGAGACCCAGTACTTC.

In this sample, this clone turned up once. This chain links TRBV7-3 with TRBJ2-3; tentatively, D is TRBD2 (5 bases). Germline CDR1 reads SGHTA; CDR2 reads FQGTGA. The CDR3 covers 15 residues. Trimming removed 4 bases at V and 6 bases at J, with 17 bases between. CDR3 nucleotide sequence: TGTGCCAGCAGCTCGAGGGCCAGTCAGACGGATACGCAGTATTTT. This codes for CASSSRASQTDTQYF.